These 25 T cell receptor beta chains were all obtained from the same sample, sequenced in a study of identical twins. TCRdb analysed the 5' RACE reads with MiXCR anew, one entry per CDR3 protein. The sample has 500,000 to 550,000 distinct CDR3 sequences, approximately 20% seen once. In addition, the sample was reused for a study of yellow fever vaccine responses in identical twins.

Specimen: CD4+ T cells sorted from blood. These receptors were obtained from a woman aged 18-29 years in good health.

This chain connects TRBV12-5 to TRBJ1-1; D gene unclear. The CDR3 length is 13 residues. V was clipped by 1 base and J by 0 bases, with 3 bases between them. CDR1 is LGHNT, CDR2 FRNRAP, per germline. The CDR3 DNA reads TGTGCTAGTGGTTTGGCAATGAACACTGAAGCTTTCTTT. Its translation: CASGLAMNTEAFF.

This clonotype was found many times. The rearrangement links TRBV5-1 to TRBJ2-6; D call uncertain. V was shortened by 4 bases and J by 2 bases, with 10 bases between the two germline ends. The CDR3 covers 15 residues. Germline V CDR1 and CDR2: SGHRS, YFSETQ. Here the CDR3 DNA reads TGCGCCAGCAGCCAGGAGAGGACTGGGGCCAACGTCCTGACTTTC. Its translation: CASSQERTGANVLTF.

The J gene is TRBJ2-1, the V gene TRBV27, with 7 bases fitting TRBD2. Germline loops: CDR1 MNHEY, CDR2 SMNVEV (reference sequence). The CDR3 is 15 residues long. The V gene end was trimmed by 7 bases and the J gene end by 0 bases; junction bases not matched to a gene: 6. The CDR3 sequence is CASTTSFSSYNEQFF. As DNA, the CDR3 is TGTGCCAGCACGACTAGCTTCAGCTCCTACAATGAGCAGTTCTTC.

This sequence joins TRBV7-2 and TRBJ2-2; D is perhaps TRBD2 (5 bases). The V and J ends lost 1 base and 6 bases respectively, with 12 bases between them. Germline V gives CDR1 SGHTA, CDR2 FQGNSA. The length of the CDR3 is 15 residues. CDR3 nucleotide sequence: TGTGCCAGCAGCTTAGTCGGGGTTGCATCCGGGGAGCTGTTTTTT. This codes for CASSLVGVASGELFF.

Regarding this clonotype: The junction differs from germline at one of its ends, possibly a read error. The V gene is TRBV7-9, the J gene TRBJ2-5; D is ambiguous. The CDR3 has 11 amino acids. Germline V gene sequence: CDR1 SEHNR, CDR2 FQNEAQ (reference sequence). CDR3 nucleotides: TGTGCCAACAGCTGGGGAGAGACCCAGTACTTC. Protein sequence: CANSWGETQYF.

This chain connects TRBV10-3 to TRBJ2-5, with 8 bases aligning to TRBD1. V was clipped by 6 bases and J by 4 bases; unmatched bases: 4. Germline lookup yields CDR1 ENHRY and CDR2 SYGVKD. There are 13 residues in the CDR3. In DNA, the CDR3 is TGTGCCATCAGCCCCGGACAGGGAGAGACCCAGTACTTC. Protein: CAISPGQGETQYF.

The V and J genes are TRBV3-1 and TRBJ2-1; possibly TRBD1 for D (5 bases). Germline V gives CDR1 LGHDT, CDR2 YNNKEL (reference sequence). V lost 6 bases, J lost 6 bases, and 12 bases lay in between. This CDR3 comprises 13 residues. This CDR3 reads CASSWARANEQFF. CDR3 DNA: TGTGCCAGCAGTTGGGCCAGGGCCAATGAGCAGTTCTTC.

The chain uses TRBV20-1 and TRBJ1-1; D is uncertain. This CDR3 comprises 13 residues. V lost 3 bases and J lost 0, with 8 bases in between. Looked up from germline, CDR1 is DFQATT and CDR2 is SNEGSKA (reference sequence). The CDR3 nucleotides read TGCAGTGCTAGGTCAGTGATGAACACTGAAGCTTTCTTT. Protein sequence: CSARSVMNTEAFF.

This clonotype occurred a few times. This rearrangement joins TRBV20-1 to TRBJ2-5, with 10 nucleotides matching TRBD2. Germline V gene sequence: CDR1 DFQATT, CDR2 SNEGSKA (reference sequence). This CDR3 region has 15 residues. Trimming removed 6 bases from V and 5 bases from J; junction bases left unmatched: 12. The CDR3 is CSAIRTSGWDETQYF. The CDR3 region has the DNA TGCAGTGCCATAAGGACTAGCGGTTGGGATGAGACCCAGTACTTC.

This clonotype was observed a handful of times. V and J are TRBV12-3 or TRBV12-4 and TRBJ1-4, with unresolved D. CDR3 length: 13 residues. V lost 7 bases, J lost 15 bases, and 21 bases lay in between. In nucleotides, the CDR3 is TGTGCCAGCACCCTACGGGTGGGCAGGCGGGTGTTTTTT. Translated, it gives CASTLRVGRRVFF.

This clonotype has more than one count but fewer than ten. This rearrangement joins TRBV7-8 to TRBJ1-1; D unclear. The CDR3 contains 16 residues. Germline V CDR1 and CDR2: SGHVS, FQNEAQ. Trimming stripped 0 bases from V and 0 bases from J, with 11 bases between. The CDR3, as DNA: TGTGCCAGCAGCTTAGCGGGGTTGGCTATGAACACTGAAGCTTTCTTT. This sequence encodes CASSLAGLAMNTEAFF.

The chain joins TRBV7-8 to TRBJ2-3; 12 bases map to TRBD2. Per germline, CDR1 SGHVS and CDR2 FQNEAQ. This CDR3 spans 18 amino acids. V lost 1 base to trimming and J lost 2 bases; unmatched junction nucleotides: 7. This chain's CDR3 is CASSLGWLAGGPTDTQYF. The CDR3 DNA is TGTGCCAGCAGCTTAGGTTGGCTAGCGGGAGGGCCCACAGATACGCAGTATTTT.

The chain joins TRBV11-2 to TRBJ1-5, with D possibly being TRBD1 (6 bases). V shed 5 bases and J shed 1 base, with 12 bases lying between them. The CDR3 runs 15 residues. Per the germline V gene, CDR1 is SGHAT and CDR2 is FQNNGV. The CDR3 region is CASSQTGTSNQPQHF. The CDR3 nucleotides are TGTGCCAGCAGCCAAACAGGGACCAGCAATCAGCCCCAGCATTTT. Variable domain in full (rest from reference TRBV11-2 and TRBJ1-5): EAGVAQSPRYKIIEKRQSVAFWCNPISGHATLYWYQQILGQGPKLLIQFQNNGVVDDSQLPKDRFSAERLKGVDSTLKIQPAKLEDSAVYLCASSQTGTSNQPQHFGDGTRLSIL.

The gene calls are TRBV20-1 and TRBJ1-2; D unresolved. The germline V and J ends were trimmed by 6 bases and 12 bases, with 11 bases remaining between them. The CDR3 contains 9 residues. CDR1 and CDR2 (germline): DFQATT, SNEGSKA (reference sequence). The CDR3, as DNA: TGCAGTGCCCGAGCCCCGCACACCTTC. It translates to CSARAPHTF.

V usage is TRBV20-1 and J usage is TRBJ2-7; 8 bases line up with TRBD1. The germline V gene has CDR1 DFQATT and CDR2 SNEGSKA (reference sequence). Trimming took 1 base from V and 3 from J; bases not matched to a gene: 5. The CDR3 has 14 amino acids. The CDR3 spells CSARVAGGRYEQYF. The CDR3, as DNA: TGCAGTGCTAGAGTGGCAGGGGGCCGCTACGAGCAGTACTTC.

Ten or more counts support this clonotype. CDR3 sequence reads: CASSVSDNEQFF. The CDR3 region has the DNA TGTGCCAGCAGCGTCTCGGACAATGAGCAGTTCTTC. V is TRBV6-6 and J is TRBJ2-1; D gene uncertain. V lost 6 bases and J 5 bases, leaving 8 bases between the germline ends. The CDR3 contains 12 residues. Germline CDR1 reads MNHNY; CDR2 reads SVGAGI (reference sequence).

The DNA for the CDR3 is TGTGCCAGCAGTGACACCCCATTCTCCTACGAGCAGTACTTC. It is translated as CASSDTPFSYEQYF. The chain joins TRBV6-4 to TRBJ2-7; no clear D gene. There are 14 residues in the CDR3. CDR1 MRHNA and CDR2 SNTAGT come from the germline V gene. V gave up 2 bases and J gave up 0 bases, with 8 bases separating them.

This sequence joins TRBV30 and TRBJ2-5; 9 nucleotides align to TRBD2. The CDR3 extends over 13 amino acids. Per germline, CDR1 GTSNPN and CDR2 SVGIG (reference sequence). V shed 5 bases and J 5 bases; nucleotides not matched to a gene: 6. For the CDR3, the DNA is TGTGCCTGGGGTAGCGGGAGCATGGAGACCCAGTACTTC. Its protein product is CAWGSGSMETQYF.

The chain couples TRBV29-1 to TRBJ2-1; 11 positions match TRBD2. After removal of 3 bases from V and 8 bases from J, the junction contained 12 bases not matched to a gene. The CDR3 runs to 16 residues. Germline loops: CDR1 SQVTM, CDR2 ANQGSEA. Written as DNA, the CDR3 is TGCAGCGTTGAGTCTTTTGCTAGCGGGAGGCTCGATGAGCAGTTCTTC. It yields the protein CSVESFASGRLDEQFF.

The CDR3 loop reads CASSLGPAEDTQYF. In DNA, the CDR3 is TGTGCCAGCAGCCTGGGTCCGGCGGAAGATACGCAGTATTTT. The V and J genes are TRBV7-3 and TRBJ2-3; D not resolved. Trimming took 5 bases from V and 5 from J, leaving 14 bases between them. From germline, CDR1 is SGHTA and CDR2 FQGTGA. The CDR3 runs to 14 residues. The complete variable domain, with remaining parts taken from reference TRBV7-3 and TRBJ2-3, reads GAGVSQTPSNKVTEKGKYVELRCDPISGHTALYWYRQSLGQGPEFLIYFQGTGAADDSGLPNDRFFAVRPEGSVSTLKIQRTERGDSAVYLCASSLGPAEDTQYFGPGTRLTVL.

This clonotype was counted many times. This sequence joins TRBV12-3 or TRBV12-4 and TRBJ1-2; D is uncertain. The CDR3 spans 11 residues. V was pared by 7 bases and J by 2 bases, with 5 bases between. The CDR3 loop reads CASTANYGYTF. CDR3 DNA: TGTGCCAGCACGGCAAACTATGGCTACACCTTC.

The chain has TRBV5-1 and TRBJ2-2; tentative D call: TRBD2 (6 bases). Trimming shortened V by 4 bases and J by 3 bases, and 19 bases separated the two germline ends. The germline V gene has CDR1 SGHRS and CDR2 YFSETQ. The CDR3 is 17 residues long. CDR3 bases: TGCGCCAGCAGCCCTAGGGGACTTGTCCCCGACACCGGGGAGCTGTTTTTT. Its protein is CASSPRGLVPDTGELFF.

This chain links TRBV20-1 with TRBJ2-3; 8 bases agree with TRBD1. V gave up 3 bases and J gave up 2 bases; unmatched junction bases: 4. Per germline, CDR1 DFQATT and CDR2 SNEGSKA (reference sequence). CDR3 size: 14 residues. CDR3 bases: TGCAGTGCTAGCGACAGGGGAGACACAGATACGCAGTATTTT. Its protein product is CSASDRGDTDTQYF.

This rearrangement joins TRBV20-1 to TRBJ1-3, with a possible D match to TRBD1 (5 bases). Germline loops: CDR1 DFQATT, CDR2 SNEGSKA (reference sequence). The V and J ends lost 4 bases and 3 bases respectively, with 16 bases between them. The CDR3 has 15 amino acids. DNA for the CDR3: TGCAGTGCTATCCGGCCAGGGAGCTTTGGAAACACCATATATTTT. Translation gives CSAIRPGSFGNTIYF.

This clonotype occurred many times. The chain is built from TRBV12-3 or TRBV12-4 and TRBJ2-1, with 9 bases that match TRBD2. The CDR3 length is 14 residues. The V and J ends lost 7 bases and 2 bases, in that order; junction bases with no gene match: 3. CDR3 sequence reads: CASTPSGTYNEQFF. CDR3 in DNA: TGTGCCAGCACCCCTAGCGGGACCTACAATGAGCAGTTCTTC.